Listed below are T cell receptor beta chains from one sample, sequenced in a study of control samples from healthy donors and cancer patients. Measured with immunoSEQ multiplex PCR; TCRdb has only the in-frame clones, and not every one. The sample shows 350,000 to 450,000 clones, about 93% of them seen only once. The sequencing input was PBMCs. The receptors stem from a man aged 40-50 years with head and neck cancer. CDR3s include the opening cysteine and the closing phenylalanine or tryptophan. Fields, in order: D gene, V gene, J gene, clone size, CDR3 DNA, CDR3 protein. D genes are given only for firm matches. Clone size is stated in some rows and not others, as once, few, many or a class when expanded.

TRBD1	TRBV11-1	TRBJ2-7	once	TGTGCCAGCAGCAACCGGGACAGGGGGCTCTACGAGCAGTACTTC	CASSNRDRGLYEQYF
TRBD1	TRBV24-1	TRBJ2-1	NA	TGTGCCACCAGTGATTCCGGGACAGGGAGCTTCAATGAGCAGTTCTTC	CATSDSGTGSFNEQFF
NA	TRBV7-9	TRBJ1-5	few	TGTGCCAGCAGCTTCCCATCGGATCAGCCCCAGCATTTT	CASSFPSDQPQHF
NA	TRBV9	TRBJ2-3	NA	TGTGCCAGCAGCGTAGGACTACAGGGAGGGACAGATACGCAGTATTTT	CASSVGLQGGTDTQYF
NA	TRBV9	TRBJ2-1	NA	TGTGCCAGCAGCGTAGGTCTTAGCACCTACAATGAGCAGTTCTTC	CASSVGLSTYNEQFF
NA	TRBV6-5	TRBJ1-2	few	TGTGCCAGCAGTCTCTCAGGTTTTGGCTACACCTTC	CASSLSGFGYTF
TRBD1	TRBV5-1	TRBJ1-6	once	TGCGCCAGCAGCTTGGGGGACAGCCTCTATAATTCACCCCTCCACTTT	CASSLGDSLYNSPLHF
NA	TRBV5-1	TRBJ1-3	NA	TGCGCCAGCAGCCCCTTCAGGGCCCCTGGAAACACCATATATTTT	CASSPFRAPGNTIYF
NA	TRBV9	TRBJ2-3	NA	TGTGCCAGCAGCGTAGATGTCGTTCGGCGCAGGGGAGATACGCAGTATTTT	CASSVDVVRRRGDTQYF
TRBD1	TRBV10-2	TRBJ1-1	few	TGCGCCACAACAGGGGGCACTGAAGCTTTCTTT	CATTGGTEAFF
TRBD1	TRBV6-4	TRBJ2-7	few	TGTGCCAGCAGCGTGGATTCCGGGACAGGGCGAGGGGAGCAGTACTTC	CASSVDSGTGRGEQYF
NA	TRBV5-6	TRBJ2-7	NA	TGTGCCAGCAGCTTGGAGGGACGGTTCTCCTACGAGCAGTACTTC	CASSLEGRFSYEQYF
TRBD1	TRBV27	TRBJ2-7	NA	TGTGCCAGCAGTCCATCGCCCCGGGACAGGGGCGAGCAGTACTTC	CASSPSPRDRGEQYF
NA	TRBV11-3	TRBJ2-1	NA	TGTGCCAGCAGCATTAGTGGAAGCTCCTACAATGAGCAGTTCTTC	CASSISGSSYNEQFF
NA	TRBV5-1	TRBJ2-5	NA	TGCGCCAGCAGCTTGGCCTACTCCGGATCCCAAGAGACCCAGTACTTC	CASSLAYSGSQETQYF
NA	TRBV7-9	TRBJ1-6	NA	TGTGCCAGCAGCTTAGAGCAGGGTAGAGAATCACCCCTCCACTTT	CASSLEQGRESPLHF
TRBD1	TRBV4-3	TRBJ1-5	NA	TGCGCCAGCAGCCAAGATGTCGGGACAGGGCCGCCCCGAGATCAGCCCCAGCATTTT	CASSQDVGTGPPRDQPQHF
NA	TRBV15	TRBJ1-5	NA	TGTGCCACCAGCACGGGTAAAGGGTATTCCCAGCCCCAGCATTTT	CATSTGKGYSQPQHF
NA	TRBV6-5	TRBJ2-7	NA	TGTGCCAGCAGCCACCCTTCCGAGCAGTACTTC	CASSHPSEQYF
NA	TRBV2	TRBJ2-7	NA	TGTGCCAGCAAGATGGGGTTCCCCTACGAGCAGTACTTC	CASKMGFPYEQYF
NA	TRBV27	TRBJ2-3	NA	TGTGCCAGCAGCCCCTCGAGGGCCACCACAGATACGCAGTATTTT	CASSPSRATTDTQYF
NA	TRBV5-5	TRBJ2-5	NA	TGTGCCAGCAGCTATTCGGGGGTTCGGGAGACCCAGTACTTC	CASSYSGVRETQYF
NA	TRBV7-9	TRBJ1-1	NA	TGTGCCAGCAGCTTTTCTCAGGACGGCACTGAAGCTTTCTTT	CASSFSQDGTEAFF
NA	TRBV5-4	TRBJ2-1	NA	TGTGCCAGCACTCGGACGACGCTTGATGAGCAGTTCTTC	CASTRTTLDEQFF
NA	TRBV7-9	TRBJ2-5	NA	TGTGCCAGCAGCTCCTCGGGGGGCCGTAGCCGAGAGACCCAGTACTTC	CASSSSGGRSRETQYF
TRBD1	TRBV9	TRBJ2-2	once	TGTGCCAGCAGCGTATTATCGACAGGGAGATACACCGGGGAGCTGTTTTTT	CASSVLSTGRYTGELFF
NA	TRBV9	TRBJ2-3	NA	TGTGCCAGCAGTTGGGCTAGAGGCACAGATACGCAGTATTTT	CASSWARGTDTQYF
NA	TRBV9	TRBJ1-3	once	TGTGCCAGCAGCTCCACAGGGCTTTCTGGAAACACCATATATTTT	CASSSTGLSGNTIYF
NA	TRBV18	TRBJ2-2	NA	TGTGCCAGCTCACCACCACAGAACACCGGGGAGCTGTTTTTT	CASSPPQNTGELFF
NA	TRBV14	TRBJ1-5	NA	TGTGCCAGCAGCCAAGGGACGGTCGATCAGCCCCAGCATTTT	CASSQGTVDQPQHF
NA	TRBV28	TRBJ1-5	NA	TGTGCCAGCAGCTCCTTGGCGGGCCGACATAGCAATCAGCCCCAGCATTTT	CASSSLAGRHSNQPQHF
NA	TRBV6-5	TRBJ1-2	NA	TGTGCCAGCAGAGCCTTACAGGACGGAGGCTACACCTTC	CASRALQDGGYTF
NA	TRBV6-5	TRBJ1-2	NA	TGTGCCAGCAGTTCCCCGGACAGCCCAAACTATGGCTACACCTTC	CASSSPDSPNYGYTF
TRBD1	TRBV7-9	TRBJ2-7	NA	TGTGCCAGCAGCTATGCAGGGGACAGAGCCTACGAGCAGTACTTC	CASSYAGDRAYEQYF
NA	TRBV6-1	TRBJ2-5	NA	TGTGCCAGCAGTGACATGAGGGCCCGGGAGACCCAGTACTTC	CASSDMRARETQYF
NA	TRBV6-4	TRBJ1-2	NA	TGTGCCAGCAGTGACTCTTCGTACGGCTACACCTTC	CASSDSSYGYTF
NA	TRBV28	TRBJ1-3	NA	TGTGCCAGCAGATTAAGAAACACCATATATTTT	CASRLRNTIYF
TRBD1	TRBV7-9	TRBJ2-7	once	TGTGCCAGCAGCTCCCTGGGACAGGGACCCTACGAGCAGTACTTC	CASSSLGQGPYEQYF
NA	TRBV28	TRBJ1-2	few	TGTGCCAGCAGCCCCTCGGGGAAGAGCTACACCTTC	CASSPSGKSYTF
TRBD1	TRBV9	TRBJ2-7	NA	TGTGCCAGCAGCACTCGACAGGGCCTCTCCTACGAGCAGTACTTC	CASSTRQGLSYEQYF
NA	TRBV6-5	TRBJ1-1	NA	TGTGCCAGCAGCCACGTTAGGAACACTGAAGCTTTCTTT	CASSHVRNTEAFF
NA	TRBV19	TRBJ1-1	NA	TGTGCCAGTAGTATAGATCGGGACGGATTTACTGAAGCTTTCTTT	CASSIDRDGFTEAFF
NA	TRBV7-3	TRBJ2-7	NA	TGTGCCAGCAGCTTACTTTACAGTCACGAGCAGTACTTC	CASSLLYSHEQYF
NA	TRBV5-5	TRBJ1-1	NA	TGTGCCAGCAGCGGCGGCCAGAGGGGCCAGAAAGCTTTCTTT	CASSGGQRGQKAFF
TRBD1	TRBV14	TRBJ2-7	NA	TGTGCCAGCAGCCACCGGGACAGATTTGCCTACGAGCAGTACTTC	CASSHRDRFAYEQYF
TRBD1	TRBV5-4	TRBJ1-3	NA	TGTGCCAGCAGCTCACAGGGGGCTCCTGGAAACACCATATATTTT	CASSSQGAPGNTIYF
TRBD1	TRBV7-9	TRBJ1-2	NA	TGTGCCAGCAGCACATCAACCGGGACAGGTGTCGGGTACACCTTC	CASSTSTGTGVGYTF
NA	TRBV6-6	TRBJ2-2	NA	TGTGCCAGCAGTTATGCGGCAGCTACGAACACCGGGGAGCTGTTTTTT	CASSYAAATNTGELFF
TRBD2	TRBV24-1	TRBJ2-7	once	TGTGCCACCAGTGAACATGAAATCCGGGACTATACCTACGAGCAGTACTTC	CATSEHEIRDYTYEQYF
TRBD2	TRBV7-9	TRBJ2-7	NA	TGTGCCAGCAGCTTTGGGACTAGCGGTCTGGAGCAGTACTTC	CASSFGTSGLEQYF
NA	TRBV5-1	TRBJ1-1	NA	TGCGCCAGCAGCTTGGAACGGCCGAACACTGAAGCTTTCTTT	CASSLERPNTEAFF
NA	TRBV5-6	TRBJ2-6	NA	TGTGCCAGCAGCTTGGGGCGGAGCTCTGGGGCCAACGTCCTGACTTTC	CASSLGRSSGANVLTF
NA	TRBV7-6	TRBJ2-3	NA	TGTGCCAGCAGCAGGGGCTCCCTGAGCACAGATACGCAGTATTTT	CASSRGSLSTDTQYF
NA	TRBV9	TRBJ1-1	NA	TGTGCCAGCAATACAGGGATTGGTTACACTGAAGCTTTCTTT	CASNTGIGYTEAFF
NA	TRBV28	TRBJ1-2	NA	TGTGCCAGCAGCCCAGCAAACTATGGCTACACCTTC	CASSPANYGYTF
TRBD1	TRBV18	TRBJ1-5	NA	TGTGCCAGCTCACCCACCCTAGCAGGGGGCGATCAGCCCCAGCATTTT	CASSPTLAGGDQPQHF
NA	TRBV28	TRBJ1-5	NA	TGTGCCAGCAGACCAACAGGGAACAATCAGCCCCAGCATTTT	CASRPTGNNQPQHF
TRBD1	TRBV4-1	TRBJ1-1	NA	TGCGCCAGCAGCCACCCGGGACAGGGGAGGCCTGAAGCTTTCTTT	CASSHPGQGRPEAFF
NA	TRBV28	TRBJ2-2	NA	TGTGCCAGCAGTTTAAGGACCACCGGGGAGCTGTTTTTT	CASSLRTTGELFF